These 18 T cell receptor beta chains came from one sample sequenced in a study of T cell repertoires in cytomegalovirus infection. TCRdb re-called the reads through MiXCR, storing one row per CDR3 protein. The profile shows 680,000 or so distinct CDR3 sequences, about 40% of them singletons. Sequencing was carried out using PBMCs. The source is a human donor in good health (CMV status not recorded). Some clones in this sample may be carry-over from other donors' samples.

This clonotype was observed a few times. The V and J genes are TRBV7-9 and TRBJ2-5; D is possibly TRBD1 or TRBD2 (7 bases each). With 5 bases removed from V and 2 bases from J, the gap between germline ends came to 18 bases. The CDR3 runs to 16 residues. The V gene's germline CDR1 is SEHNR and CDR2 FQNEAQ (reference sequence). CDR3 protein: CASSRGDSILQETQYF. CDR3 nucleotides: TGTGCCAGCAGCCGGGGGGACAGTATTTTACAAGAGACCCAGTACTTC.

This clonotype came up a few times. The chain couples TRBV7-2 to TRBJ1-1; TRBD1 matches 7 bases. Trimming at V came to 3 bases and at J to 2 bases, leaving 9 bases not matched to a gene. CDR3 length equals 16 residues. Germline loops: CDR1 SGHTA, CDR2 FQGNSA. The CDR3 reads CASSLSLDRLNTEAFF. As DNA, the CDR3 is TGTGCCAGCAGCTTGTCCTTGGACAGGCTAAACACTGAAGCTTTCTTT. Combining the CDR3 with reference TRBV7-2 and TRBJ1-1 gives the whole variable domain GAGVSQSPSNKVTEKGKDVELRCDPISGHTALYWYRQSLGQGLEFLIYFQGNSAPDKSGLPSDRFSAERTGGSVSTLTIQRTQQEDSAVYLCASSLSLDRLNTEAFFGQGTRLTVV.

J is TRBJ1-2 and V is TRBV4-1; no reliable D call. The CDR3 covers 11 residues. Germline V gene data show CDR1 as MGHRA and CDR2 as YSYEKL. The ends were cut back, 0 bases at V and 8 bases at J, with 4 bases in the middle. CDR3 amino acids: CASSQERGYTF. DNA of the CDR3: TGCGCCAGCAGCCAAGAAAGGGGCTACACCTTC.

The chain joins TRBV12-3 or TRBV12-4 to TRBJ1-1, with 7 nucleotides matching TRBD1. Germline trimming cut 6 bases from V and 2 bases from J; bases unmatched to any gene: 9. CDR3 length: 15 amino acids. CDR3 residues: CASRPAGTANTEAFF. The CDR3, as DNA: TGTGCCAGCAGGCCTGCCGGGACAGCAAACACTGAAGCTTTCTTT.

The chain uses TRBV20-1 and TRBJ1-6; D is perhaps TRBD1 (5 bases). The CDR3 is 13 amino acids. V was cut by 3 bases and J by 13 bases, with 16 bases left in between. Germline V CDR1 and CDR2: DFQATT, SNEGSKA (reference sequence). CDR3 nucleotide sequence: TGCAGTGCTAGTCAGCAGGGAGGGTGGCCCCTCCACTTT. Its protein is CSASQQGGWPLHF.

Ten or more counts support this clonotype. CDR3 DNA sequence: TGTGCCAGCAGCTCGCAGGGGACTAGCGGGAACAATGAGCAGTTCTTC. Translating gives CASSSQGTSGNNEQFF. J is TRBJ2-1 and V is TRBV11-3, with 13 bases aligning to TRBD2. V was pared by 4 bases and J by 5 bases, with 5 bases of the junction left unmatched. Per germline, CDR1 SGHNT and CDR2 YENEEA. The CDR3 consists of 16 residues.

The CDR3 loop reads CARSPYRFPGTSYEQYF. In nucleotides, the CDR3 is TGTGCCAGAAGCCCCTACCGTTTTCCGGGAACAAGCTACGAGCAGTACTTC. The chain couples TRBV7-8 to TRBJ2-7; D is perhaps TRBD2 (5 bases). The V and J ends lost 9 bases and 3 bases respectively, with 27 bases between them. This CDR3 comprises 17 residues. The germline V gene encodes CDR1 SGHVS and CDR2 FQNEAQ.

This clonotype came up once. The chain links TRBV28 to TRBJ1-1, with D unresolved. Germline V gene sequence: CDR1 MDHEN, CDR2 SYDVKM. The CDR3 totals 17 residues. Deletions cut 3 bases from V and 0 bases from J, with 17 bases between. The DNA for the CDR3 is TGTGCCAGCAGTTTCCCCGTGCGCGACCTCATGAACACTGAAGCTTTCTTT. It is translated as CASSFPVRDLMNTEAFF. Combining the CDR3 with reference TRBV28 and TRBJ1-1 gives the whole variable domain DVKVTQSSRYLVKRTGEKVFLECVQDMDHENMFWYRQDPGLGLRLIYFSYDVKMKEKGDIPEGYSVSREKKERFSLILESASTNQTSMYLCASSFPVRDLMNTEAFFGQGTRLTVV.

This chain joins TRBV7-8 and TRBJ1-2; TRBD1 aligns across 9 bases. V gave up 5 bases and J gave up 4 bases; unmatched junction bases: 8. The CDR3 sequence is 15 residues long. Germline V gives CDR1 SGHVS, CDR2 FQNEAQ. Here the CDR3 DNA reads TGTGCCAGCAGCAAGGGCGGGACAGGGCGCTATGGCTACACCTTC. It codes for CASSKGGTGRYGYTF.

This clonotype showed up many times. The chain uses TRBV12-3 or TRBV12-4 and TRBJ2-4, with D tentatively TRBD1 (6 bases). The CDR3 runs to 16 residues. Trimming shortened V by 6 bases and J by 0 bases, and 15 bases separated the two germline ends. CDR3 in amino acids: CASSDDRTLAKNIQYF. Written as DNA, the CDR3 is TGTGCCAGCAGCGACGACAGGACTCTAGCCAAAAACATTCAGTACTTC.

This clonotype has a handful of counts. The genes are TRBV20-1 and TRBJ2-5; 12 bases match TRBD2. Per germline, CDR1 DFQATT and CDR2 SNEGSKA (reference sequence). The CDR3 is 14 amino acids. The V gene end was trimmed by 6 bases and the J gene end by 5 bases; junction bases not matched to a gene: 7. CDR3 nucleotide sequence: TGCAGTGCCCCAAAGACTAGCGGGAGTGAGACCCAGTACTTC. Its protein is CSAPKTSGSETQYF.

The rearrangement joins TRBV6-6 to TRBJ1-3; D is ambiguous. The CDR3 spans 13 residues. With 5 bases removed from V and 4 bases from J, the gap between germline ends came to 9 bases. CDR1 is MNHNY, CDR2 SVGAGI, per germline (reference sequence). DNA for the CDR3: TGTGCCAGCAGTGAGAATGGAGGAAACACCATATATTTT. This translates into CASSENGGNTIYF.

The chain recombines TRBV3-1 with TRBJ2-1; D gene unclear. The ends were cut back, 0 bases at V and 9 bases at J, with 18 bases in the middle. Germline loops: CDR1 LGHDT, CDR2 YNNKEL (reference sequence). There are 16 residues in the CDR3. This CDR3 reads CASSQDYGSGVGEQFF. The CDR3 nucleotides are TGTGCCAGCAGCCAAGATTACGGTTCTGGTGTCGGTGAGCAGTTCTTC.

The chain combines TRBV12-3 or TRBV12-4 with TRBJ1-1, with no clear D. The V end lost 6 bases, the J end lost 4 bases, and 15 bases lay between the germline ends. This CDR3 has 14 amino acids. CDR3 sequence reads: CASSPRRVGTEAFF. DNA for the CDR3: TGTGCCAGCAGCCCCCGGAGGGTTGGCACTGAAGCTTTCTTT.

The gene calls are TRBV10-2 and TRBJ2-7, with 7 bases that match TRBD1. Germline trimming cut 5 bases from V and 5 bases from J; bases unmatched to any gene: 9. There are 14 residues in the CDR3. From germline, CDR1 is WSHSY and CDR2 SAAADI. This CDR3 is CASSFDRVKDEQYF. CDR3 in DNA: TGCGCCAGCAGTTTCGACAGGGTTAAGGACGAGCAGTACTTC.

With respect to this clonotype: Here the CDR3 omits its conserved ending phenylalanine or tryptophan, so a read error is the likely source. The chain couples TRBV12-3 or TRBV12-4 to TRBJ1-2, with 7 bases fitting TRBD1. The CDR3 is 12 amino acids. Trimming cost V 7 bases and J 7 bases; bases outside gene matches: 6. The CDR3 spells CASTLQGSGYTL. The CDR3 region has the DNA TGTGCCAGCACCCTACAGGGGTCTGGCTACACCTTA.

In regard to this clonotype: Just one base apart from a much larger clone, this may be a read error. The chain has TRBV7-2 and TRBJ1-2; TRBD1 agrees at 8 bases. The V gene's germline CDR1 is SGHTA and CDR2 FQGNSA. The CDR3 spans 14 residues. V was clipped by 4 bases and J by 1 base; unmatched bases: 2. The CDR3, as DNA: TGTGCCAGCAGCTGGGGACAGGTTAACTATGGCTACACCTTC. It is translated as CASSWGQVNYGYTF. The complete variable domain, with remaining parts taken from reference TRBV7-2 and TRBJ1-2, reads GAGVSQSPSNKVTEKGKDVELRCDPISGHTALYWYRQSLGQGLEFLIYFQGNSAPDKSGLPSDRFSAERTGGSVSTLTIQRTQQEDSAVYLCASSWGQVNYGYTFGSGTRLTVV.

The gene calls are TRBV24-1 and TRBJ2-3, with D perhaps matching TRBD1 (5 bases). The CDR3 length is 17 residues. Germline V gene lookup returns CDR1 KGHDR and CDR2 SFDVKD. Trimming stripped 1 base from V and 1 base from J, with 14 bases between. The CDR3 loop reads CATSDLDGWGRTDTQYF. DNA for the CDR3: TGTGCCACCAGTGATTTAGACGGATGGGGCCGCACAGATACGCAGTATTTT.